The 8 T cell receptor beta chains below all came from one sample that was sequenced in a study of blood T cell repertoires in COVID-19. TCRdb's table, derived via immunoSEQ multiplex PCR, lists solely in-frame clones and lacks some. The sample carries under 350,000 clones, 70% to 90% recorded once. The sample was peripheral blood. All receptors come from an older woman with acute or convalescent COVID-19.

The chain employs TRBV14 and TRBJ1-6, with D possibly matching TRBD1 (5 bases). CDR1 is SGHDN, CDR2 FVKESK, per germline. The CDR3 length is 14 residues. V lost 4 bases, J lost 5 bases, and 9 bases lay in between. CDR3 sequence: CASSPRQNNSPLHF. CDR3 DNA: TGTGCCAGCAGCCCGAGACAGAATAATTCACCCCTCCACTTT.

This rearrangement joins TRBV29-1 to TRBJ1-1; a weak D match, TRBD1 (6 bases). There are 13 residues in the CDR3. Looked up from germline, CDR1 is SQVTM and CDR2 is ANQGSEA. Trimming stripped 7 bases from V and 4 bases from J, with 16 bases between. CDR3 loop: CSGTGLLGTEAFF. The CDR3 bases are TGCAGCGGTACAGGGTTATTGGGCACTGAAGCTTTCTTT.

This chain uses TRBV5-1 with TRBJ1-1, with a tentative D call TRBD1 (5 bases). This CDR3 contains 16 residues. The germline V gene encodes CDR1 SGHRS and CDR2 YFSETQ. V lost 2 bases and J 5 bases, leaving 19 bases between the germline ends. CDR3 sequence (DNA): TGCGCCAGCAGCTTCGACCCGGTGCAGGGTATGACTGAAGCTTTCTTT. Protein product: CASSFDPVQGMTEAFF.

V gene TRBV6-5 combines with J gene TRBJ1-2; D ambiguous. Germline CDR1 MNHEY, CDR2 SVGAGI. This CDR3 is 13 amino acids long. V lost 4 bases and J 8 bases, leaving 14 bases between the germline ends. CDR3 coding DNA: TGTGCCAGCAGTTCCACGGGGTTGGGGGGCTACACCTTC. It codes for CASSSTGLGGYTF.

The genes are TRBV19 and TRBJ2-2; D perhaps matches TRBD1 (6 bases). CDR1 is LNHDA and CDR2 is SQIVND in the germline V gene (reference sequence). This CDR3 comprises 14 residues. V lost 6 bases to trimming and J lost 6 bases, with 14 bases between them. CDR3 residues: CASSYRESAGELFF. The CDR3 bases are TGTGCCAGTAGCTACAGGGAGTCGGCCGGGGAGCTGTTTTTT.

This clone was recorded only once. V usage is TRBV29-1 and J usage is TRBJ2-1; no clear D. The germline gives CDR1 SQVTM, CDR2 ANQGSEA. This CDR3 is 14 amino acids long. V was pared by 4 bases and J by 1 base, with 11 bases between. CDR3 residues: CSVGYGLSYNEQFF. In nucleotides, the CDR3 is TGCAGCGTTGGGTATGGGCTATCCTACAATGAGCAGTTCTTC.

The V call is TRBV6-6, the J call TRBJ2-1, with 9 bases fitting TRBD2. Trimming took 6 bases from V and 8 from J; bases not matched to a gene: 8. The CDR3 runs 14 residues. CDR1 MNHNY and CDR2 SVGAGI come from the germline V gene (reference sequence). The CDR3: CASSLSGGGDEQFF. The CDR3 coding sequence is TGTGCCAGCAGCCTTAGCGGGGGTGGTGATGAGCAGTTCTTC.

This clone was seen a few times. This sequence joins TRBV6-5 and TRBJ2-3, with 8 positions matching TRBD2. CDR1 and CDR2 from the germline V gene are MNHEY and SVGAGI. The CDR3 extends over 14 amino acids. Trimming removed 8 bases from V and 5 bases from J; junction bases left unmatched: 9. The CDR3 is CASQSGGPRDTQYF. DNA for the CDR3: TGTGCCAGCCAAAGCGGGGGCCCCCGAGATACGCAGTATTTT.